The following is a TCR beta chain sequence with its context. Its antigen is unidentified. V gave up 3 bases and J gave up 1 base, with 13 bases separating them. CDR1 SGHRS and CDR2 YFSETQ come from the germline V gene. The CDR3 contains 15 residues. The record originates from a study of sequential checkpoint blockade in melanoma. At the level of the study: TCRbeta immunosequencing was performed on DNA from more than 75 pretreatment melanoma tumor samples. Under 25 patients had matched tumor biopsies before treatment and at week 13 after nivolumab or ipilimumab alone. Study-wide results and limits: Patients with week-13 increases in T-cell fraction and clonality benefited about 30 times more often.

As for treatment: randomized to nivolumab then ipilimumab (arm A) or the reverse (arm B). Repertoires were generated with immunoSEQ multiplex PCR, while TCRdb's copy carries only in-frame clones and drops some. The data contain roughly 7,000 clones, about 28% of them singletons. This TCR was recovered from a human donor with melanoma. This rearrangement joins TRBV5-1 to TRBJ2-5, with D possibly TRBD2 on 6 matching bases. This sample comprised tumor tissue (inferred from file names), obtained from a patient given nivolumab and ipilimumab in sequence. DNA of the CDR3: TGCGCCAGCAGCTCCTGGGCGGGACCCCAAGAGACCCAGTACTTC. As protein: CASSSWAGPQETQYF.